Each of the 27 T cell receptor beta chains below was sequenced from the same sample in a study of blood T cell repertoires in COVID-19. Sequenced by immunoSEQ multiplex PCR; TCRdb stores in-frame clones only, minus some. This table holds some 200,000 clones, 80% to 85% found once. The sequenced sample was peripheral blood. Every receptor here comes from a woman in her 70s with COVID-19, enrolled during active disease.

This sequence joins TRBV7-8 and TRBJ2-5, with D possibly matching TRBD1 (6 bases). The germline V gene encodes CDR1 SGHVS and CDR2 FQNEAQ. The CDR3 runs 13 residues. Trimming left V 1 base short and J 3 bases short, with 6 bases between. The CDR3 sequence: CASSLDREETQYF. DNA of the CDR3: TGTGCCAGCAGCTTAGACAGGGAAGAGACCCAGTACTTC.

CDR3 residues: CASSVAWGQSYGYTF. The CDR3 DNA reads TGTGCCAGCAGCGTAGCTTGGGGACAGAGCTATGGCTACACCTTC. The chain uses TRBV9 and TRBJ1-2, with TRBD1 identical over 7 bases. V lost 0 bases and J lost 4; bases outside the gene matches: 6. Germline loops: CDR1 SGDLS, CDR2 YYNGEE. The CDR3 spans 15 residues.

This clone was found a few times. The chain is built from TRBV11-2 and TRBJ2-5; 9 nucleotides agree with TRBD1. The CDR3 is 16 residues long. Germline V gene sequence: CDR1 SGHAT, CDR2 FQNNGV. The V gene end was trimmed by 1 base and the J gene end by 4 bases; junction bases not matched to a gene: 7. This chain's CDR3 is CASSLAWDRVSETQYF. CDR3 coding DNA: TGTGCCAGCAGCTTAGCCTGGGACAGGGTTTCAGAGACCCAGTACTTC.

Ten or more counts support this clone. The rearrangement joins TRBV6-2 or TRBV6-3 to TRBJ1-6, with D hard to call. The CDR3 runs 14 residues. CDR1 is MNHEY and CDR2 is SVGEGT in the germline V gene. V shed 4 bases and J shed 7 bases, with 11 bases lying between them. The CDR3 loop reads CASSSRVMNSPLHF. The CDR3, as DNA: TGTGCCAGCAGTTCTCGGGTGATGAATTCACCCCTCCACTTT.

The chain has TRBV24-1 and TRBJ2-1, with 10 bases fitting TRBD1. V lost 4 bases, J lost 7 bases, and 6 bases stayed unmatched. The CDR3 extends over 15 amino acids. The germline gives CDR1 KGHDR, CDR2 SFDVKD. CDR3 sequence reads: CATSEGQGFWNEQFF. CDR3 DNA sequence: TGTGCCACCAGTGAGGGACAGGGGTTTTGGAATGAGCAGTTCTTC.

The CDR3: CAISETGGDTEAFF. CDR3 nucleotide sequence: TGTGCCATCAGTGAGACAGGGGGGGACACTGAAGCTTTCTTT. V is TRBV10-3 and J is TRBJ1-1; 8 bases agree with TRBD1. Germline V CDR1 and CDR2: ENHRY, SYGVKD. V was pared by 2 bases and J by 3 bases, with 2 bases of the junction left unmatched. This CDR3 comprises 14 residues.

The CDR3 DNA reads as TGTGCCAGCTCACCCCTCGGACAGACTACCGGGGAGCTGTTTTTT. This encodes CASSPLGQTTGELFF. This chain uses TRBV18 with TRBJ2-2; possible D gene TRBD1, 6 bases. V dropped 3 bases and J dropped 5 bases, with 13 bases sitting between them. The CDR3 length is 15 residues. The germline V gene encodes CDR1 KGHSH and CDR2 LQKENI.

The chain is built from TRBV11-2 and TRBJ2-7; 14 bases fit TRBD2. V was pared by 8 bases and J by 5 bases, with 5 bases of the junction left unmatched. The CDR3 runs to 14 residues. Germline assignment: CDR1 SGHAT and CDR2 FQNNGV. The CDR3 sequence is CASAGTSGSNEQYF. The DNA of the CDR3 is TGTGCCAGCGCCGGGACTAGCGGGAGCAACGAGCAGTACTTC.

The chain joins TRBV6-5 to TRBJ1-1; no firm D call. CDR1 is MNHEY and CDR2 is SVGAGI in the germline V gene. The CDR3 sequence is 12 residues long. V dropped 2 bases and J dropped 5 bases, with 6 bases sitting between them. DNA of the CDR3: TGTGCCAGCAGTTACGGGGAGACTGAAGCTTTCTTT. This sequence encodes CASSYGETEAFF.

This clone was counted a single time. This CDR3 is CASSLGQKSNQPQHF. CDR3 DNA: TGTGCCAGCAGCTTGGGACAGAAAAGCAATCAGCCCCAGCATTTT. J is TRBJ1-5 and V is TRBV5-8; D is possibly TRBD1 (5 bases). CDR3 length equals 15 residues. Germline CDR1 is SGHTS and CDR2 is YDEGEE. Trimming removed 0 bases at V and 1 base at J, with 8 bases between.

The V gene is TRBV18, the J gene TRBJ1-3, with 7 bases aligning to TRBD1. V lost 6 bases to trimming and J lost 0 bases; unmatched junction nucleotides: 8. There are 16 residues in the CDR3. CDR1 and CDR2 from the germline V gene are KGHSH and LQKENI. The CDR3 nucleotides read TGTGCCAGCTCTCAACCGGGACAGAGCTCTGGAAACACCATATATTTT. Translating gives CASSQPGQSSGNTIYF.

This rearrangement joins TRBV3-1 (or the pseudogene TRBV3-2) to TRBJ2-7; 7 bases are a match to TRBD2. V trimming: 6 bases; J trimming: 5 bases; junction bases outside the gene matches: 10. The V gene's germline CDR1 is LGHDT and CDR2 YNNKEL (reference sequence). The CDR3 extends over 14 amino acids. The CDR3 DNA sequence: TGTGCCAGCAGTCCTAGCGGTCTGGGACACGAGCAGTACTTC. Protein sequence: CASSPSGLGHEQYF.

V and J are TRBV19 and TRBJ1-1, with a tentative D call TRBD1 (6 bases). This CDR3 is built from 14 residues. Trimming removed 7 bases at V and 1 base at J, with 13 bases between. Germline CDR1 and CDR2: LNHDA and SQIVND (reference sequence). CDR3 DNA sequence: TGTGCCAGTACCTTTTCCAGGGGGAACACTGAAGCTTTCTTT. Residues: CASTFSRGNTEAFF.

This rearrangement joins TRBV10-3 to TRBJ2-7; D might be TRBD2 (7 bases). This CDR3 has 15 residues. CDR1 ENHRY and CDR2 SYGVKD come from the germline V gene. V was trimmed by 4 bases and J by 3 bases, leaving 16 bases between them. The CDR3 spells CAISGGGQRGYEQYF. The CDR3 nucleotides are TGTGCCATCAGTGGGGGGGGCCAAAGAGGCTACGAGCAGTACTTC.

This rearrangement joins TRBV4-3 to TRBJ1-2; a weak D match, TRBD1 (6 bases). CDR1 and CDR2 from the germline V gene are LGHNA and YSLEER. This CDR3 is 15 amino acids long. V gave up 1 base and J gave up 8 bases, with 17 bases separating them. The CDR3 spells CASSQGVPGANGYTF. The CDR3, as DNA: TGCGCCAGCAGCCAAGGTGTCCCAGGGGCGAACGGCTACACCTTC.

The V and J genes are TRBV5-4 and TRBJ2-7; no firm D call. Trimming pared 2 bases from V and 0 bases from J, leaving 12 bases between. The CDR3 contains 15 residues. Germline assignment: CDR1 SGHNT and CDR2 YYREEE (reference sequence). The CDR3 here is CASSLLGQSSYEQYF. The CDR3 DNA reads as TGTGCCAGCAGCTTACTTGGTCAAAGCTCCTACGAGCAGTACTTC.

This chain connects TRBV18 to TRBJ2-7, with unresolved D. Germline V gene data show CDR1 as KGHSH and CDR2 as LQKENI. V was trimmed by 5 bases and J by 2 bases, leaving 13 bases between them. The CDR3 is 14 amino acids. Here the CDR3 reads CASSIPGFPYEQYF. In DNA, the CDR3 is TGTGCCAGCTCAATTCCAGGATTCCCCTACGAGCAGTACTTC.

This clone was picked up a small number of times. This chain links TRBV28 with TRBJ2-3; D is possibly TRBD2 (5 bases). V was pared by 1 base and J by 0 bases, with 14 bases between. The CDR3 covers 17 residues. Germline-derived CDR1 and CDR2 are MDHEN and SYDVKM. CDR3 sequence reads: CASSLSEGVPSTDTQYF. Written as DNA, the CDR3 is TGTGCCAGCAGTTTATCCGAGGGAGTCCCTAGCACAGATACGCAGTATTTT.

CDR3 nucleotides: TGTGCCATCAGTAGAACTAGCGGTGGCTACGAGCAGTACTTC. It yields the protein CAISRTSGGYEQYF. The chain recombines TRBV10-3 with TRBJ2-7; the match to TRBD2 covers 8 bases. CDR3 length: 14 residues. Trimming at V came to 5 bases and at J to 3 bases, leaving 6 bases not matched to a gene. Germline CDR1 is ENHRY and CDR2 is SYGVKD.

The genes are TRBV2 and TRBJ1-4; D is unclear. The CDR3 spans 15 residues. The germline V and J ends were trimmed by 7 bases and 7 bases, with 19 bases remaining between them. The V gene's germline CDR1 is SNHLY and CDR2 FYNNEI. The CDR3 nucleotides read TGTGCCAGCACCACCCGAGGGCGGACGGGTGAAAAACTGTTTTTT. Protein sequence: CASTTRGRTGEKLFF.

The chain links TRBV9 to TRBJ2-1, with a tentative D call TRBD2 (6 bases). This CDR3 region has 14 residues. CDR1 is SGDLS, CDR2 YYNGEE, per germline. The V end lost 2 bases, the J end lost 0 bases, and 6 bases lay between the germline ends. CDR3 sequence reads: CASSVGGSYNEQFF. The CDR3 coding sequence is TGTGCCAGCAGCGTCGGGGGCTCCTACAATGAGCAGTTCTTC.

CDR3 coding DNA: TGTGCCACCGCCCAGGGGGCTGGGGCCGGGGAGCTGTTTTTT. Its translation is CATAQGAGAGELFF. The gene calls are TRBV6-6 and TRBJ2-2; the match to TRBD1 covers 8 bases. Looked up from germline, CDR1 is MNHNY and CDR2 is SVGAGI (reference sequence). After removal of 10 bases from V and 6 bases from J, the junction contained 10 bases not matched to a gene. The CDR3 runs to 14 residues.

The CDR3 loop is CASSVDAGSGAKNIQYF. CDR3 in DNA: TGTGCCAGCAGCGTAGACGCTGGGTCGGGAGCCAAAAACATTCAGTACTTC. The chain uses TRBV9 and TRBJ2-4; D remains ambiguous. The length of the CDR3 is 17 residues. Germline lookup yields CDR1 SGDLS and CDR2 YYNGEE. V shed 0 bases and J shed 0 bases, with 13 bases lying between them.

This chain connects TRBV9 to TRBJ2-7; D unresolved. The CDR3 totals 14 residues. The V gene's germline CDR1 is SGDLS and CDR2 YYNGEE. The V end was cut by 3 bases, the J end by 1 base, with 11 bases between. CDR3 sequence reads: CASSGSPPSYEQYF. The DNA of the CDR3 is TGTGCCAGCAGCGGAAGCCCGCCTTCCTACGAGCAGTACTTC.

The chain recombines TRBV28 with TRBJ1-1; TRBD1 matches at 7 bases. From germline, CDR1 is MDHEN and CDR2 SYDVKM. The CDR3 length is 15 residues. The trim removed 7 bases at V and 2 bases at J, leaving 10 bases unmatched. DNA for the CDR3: TGTGCCAGCAACCCGCCGGGACAGCCTAACACTGAAGCTTTCTTT. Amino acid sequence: CASNPPGQPNTEAFF.

The CDR3 DNA sequence: TGTGCCAGCAGCCGCAGGGCCGACACTGAAGCTTTCTTT. Amino acids: CASSRRADTEAFF. The genes are TRBV3-1 (or the pseudogene TRBV3-2) and TRBJ1-1; D might be TRBD1 (5 bases). Germline CDR1 LGHDT, CDR2 YNNKEL (reference sequence). Trimming left V 4 bases short and J 3 bases short, with 9 bases between. The CDR3 extends over 13 amino acids.

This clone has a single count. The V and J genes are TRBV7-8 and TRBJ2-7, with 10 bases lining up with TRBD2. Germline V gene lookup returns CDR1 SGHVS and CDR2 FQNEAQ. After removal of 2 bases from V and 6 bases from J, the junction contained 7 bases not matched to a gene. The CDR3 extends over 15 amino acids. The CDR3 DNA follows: TGTGCCAGCAGCTTACAGTCTAGCGGGAGCGGCGAGCAGTACTTC. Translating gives CASSLQSSGSGEQYF.